This T cell receptor beta chain was profiled in a study of glioma-infiltrating T cells after dendritic cell vaccination. Study background: Dendritic cell vaccine was injected intradermally three times, biweekly. Points from the study as a whole: Longer survival after dendritic cell vaccination followed higher pretreatment TIL content.

Concerning this clone itself: What it recognizes is unknown.

The CDR3 is 13 amino acids. Germline V CDR1 and CDR2: SGDLS, YYNGEE. The V segment lost 4 bases and the J segment 9 bases; nucleotides outside the gene matches: 6. The time point was: after dendritic cell vaccination, including at tumor progression/relapse. The assay was immunoSEQ multiplex PCR, and TCRdb's table has in-frame clones only and misses some. The table records some 91,000 clones, about 81% of them present only once. This receptor was taken from a human donor with glioblastoma. This chain joins TRBV9 and TRBJ2-1; the match to TRBD1 covers 8 bases. The specimen comprised blood, sampled after dendritic cell vaccination. The chain's CDR3 is CASSTRTGSEQFF. DNA of the CDR3: TGTGCCAGCAGCACTCGGACAGGGTCTGAGCAGTTCTTC.